Listed here is a single T cell receptor beta chain. Its antigen remains unidentified. This CDR3 region has 14 residues. Germline V gives CDR1 GTSNPN, CDR2 SVGIG (reference sequence). Isolated RNA was reverse transcribed into cDNA used as the sequencing template. The assay was immunoSEQ multiplex PCR, and TCRdb's table has in-frame clones only and misses some. The sample carries around 270,000 clones, roughly 60% recorded once. This sample is drawn from a study of CD8+ T cells in alopecia areata. For the study at large: Among treated patients, severity was scored by affected scalp area percentage. Overall study results and limits: For patients receiving tofacitinib, scalp clonality and expanded CD8+ clones among the top 100 significantly decreased. Elevated clonality characterized lesional scalp relative to normal scalp, particularly in alopecia totalis/universalis.

Described treatment: oral pan-JAK inhibitor, 5-10 mg twice daily. Those with alopecia areata gave lesional scalp punch biopsies and peripheral blood. The V and J genes are TRBV30 and TRBJ2-5; 8 bases fit TRBD1. The last part of the DNA fits TRBJ2-7 better; the J call may be wrong. The sample was CD4+ T cells sorted from blood, taken at week 24, from a patient treated with tofacitinib. This TCR was sampled from a human donor with alopecia areata. The CDR3 sequence is CAWSSRDRIYEQYF. For the CDR3, the DNA is TGTGCCTGGAGTTCGCGGGACAGGATTTACGAGCAGTACTTC.